This T cell receptor (beta chain) derives from a study of somatic mutations in cytotoxic T cells in rheumatoid arthritis. Overall study results and limits: Compared with age-matched healthy controls, rheumatoid arthritis patients did not differ significantly in CD8+ T-cell clonality. Of more than 60 patients, fewer than 10 had a largest CD8+ clone that exceeded 20% of CD8+ cells. A slight TRBV07 underrepresentation in rheumatoid arthritis patients was reported without multiple-comparison adjustment.

Assay used: immunoSEQ multiplex PCR; TCRdb lists only in-frame clones, some missing. The data hold more than 15,000 clones, with roughly 79% observed a single time. Germline V gives CDR1 MNHNS, CDR2 SASEGT. V shed 4 bases and J shed 2 bases, with 9 bases lying between them. The CDR3 has 13 residues. Note on this clone: Antigen specificity is unknown.

The chain has TRBV6-1 and TRBJ2-7; possibly TRBD1 for D (6 bases). This sequence was found in an adult with rheumatoid arthritis. The sample consisted of CD8+ T cells sorted from blood. This CDR3 is CASSVGQTYEQYF. In nucleotides, the CDR3 is TGTGCCAGCAGTGTAGGACAGACCTACGAGCAGTACTTC.